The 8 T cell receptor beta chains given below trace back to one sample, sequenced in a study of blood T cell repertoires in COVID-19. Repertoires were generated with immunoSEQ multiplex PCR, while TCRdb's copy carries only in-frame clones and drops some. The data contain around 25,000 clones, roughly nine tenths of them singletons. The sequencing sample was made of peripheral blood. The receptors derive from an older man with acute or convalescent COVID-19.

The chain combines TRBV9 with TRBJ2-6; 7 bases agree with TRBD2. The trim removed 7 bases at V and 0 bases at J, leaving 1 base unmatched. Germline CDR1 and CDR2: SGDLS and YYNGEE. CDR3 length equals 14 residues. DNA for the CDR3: TGTGCCAGCGGGGAGGGCTCTGGGGCCAACGTCCTGACTTTC. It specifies CASGEGSGANVLTF.

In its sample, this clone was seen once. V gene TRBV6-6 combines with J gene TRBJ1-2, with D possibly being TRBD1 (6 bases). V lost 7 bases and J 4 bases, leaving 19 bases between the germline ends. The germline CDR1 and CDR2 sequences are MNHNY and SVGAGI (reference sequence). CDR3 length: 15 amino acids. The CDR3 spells CASNTGGQTFYGYTF. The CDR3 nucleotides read TGTGCCAGCAATACCGGTGGACAGACCTTCTATGGCTACACCTTC.

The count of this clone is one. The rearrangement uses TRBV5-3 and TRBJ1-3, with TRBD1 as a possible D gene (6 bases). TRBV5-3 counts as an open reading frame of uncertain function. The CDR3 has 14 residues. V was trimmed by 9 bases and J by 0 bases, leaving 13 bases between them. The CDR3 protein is CAIARGTSGNTIYF. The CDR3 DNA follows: TGTGCCATAGCAAGGGGGACCTCTGGAAACACCATATATTTT.

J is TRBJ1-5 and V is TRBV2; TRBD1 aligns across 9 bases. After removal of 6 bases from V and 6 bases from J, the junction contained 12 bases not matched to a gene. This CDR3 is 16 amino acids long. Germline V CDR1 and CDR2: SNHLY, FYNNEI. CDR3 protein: CASSTQVDRGSQPQHF. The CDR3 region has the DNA TGTGCCAGCAGCACCCAGGTCGACAGGGGGAGTCAGCCCCAGCATTTT.

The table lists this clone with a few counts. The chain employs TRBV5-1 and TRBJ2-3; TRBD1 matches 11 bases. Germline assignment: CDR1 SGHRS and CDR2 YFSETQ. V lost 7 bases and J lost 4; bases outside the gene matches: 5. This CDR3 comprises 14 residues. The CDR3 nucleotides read TGCGCCAGCTCGGGACAGGGGGTATCAGATACGCAGTATTTT. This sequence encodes CASSGQGVSDTQYF.

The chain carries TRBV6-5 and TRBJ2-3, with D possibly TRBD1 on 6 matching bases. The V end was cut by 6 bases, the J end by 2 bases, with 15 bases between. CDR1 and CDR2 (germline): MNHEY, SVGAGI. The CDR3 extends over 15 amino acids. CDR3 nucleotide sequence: TGTGCCAGCAGAGCCACCTGGGACAACACAGATACGCAGTATTTT. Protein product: CASRATWDNTDTQYF.

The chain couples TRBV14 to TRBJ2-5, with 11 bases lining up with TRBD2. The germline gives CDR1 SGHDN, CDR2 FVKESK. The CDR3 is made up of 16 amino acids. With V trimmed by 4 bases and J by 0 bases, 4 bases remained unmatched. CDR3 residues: CASSLIAGGYQETQYF. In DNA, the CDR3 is TGTGCCAGCAGCCTGATAGCGGGAGGGTACCAAGAGACCCAGTACTTC.

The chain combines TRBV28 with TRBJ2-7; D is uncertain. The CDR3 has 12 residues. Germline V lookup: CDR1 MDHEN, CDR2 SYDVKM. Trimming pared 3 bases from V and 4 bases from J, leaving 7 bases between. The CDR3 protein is CASSLVGYEQYF. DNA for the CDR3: TGTGCCAGCAGTTTGGTCGGGTACGAGCAGTACTTC.